This note documents a single T cell receptor (beta chain) sequence. This sample stems from a study of control samples from healthy donors and cancer patients. Clones were sequenced by immunoSEQ multiplex PCR, and TCRdb holds only the in-frame ones, with some missing. Listed are around 190,000 clones; 2% to 2.5% falls within the top ten. CDR1 SGHRS and CDR2 YFSETQ come from the germline V gene. Trimming cost V 1 base and J 2 bases; bases outside gene matches: 5. The CDR3 sequence is 16 residues long. The chain carries TRBV5-1 and TRBJ2-1; 8 nucleotides align to TRBD1. This clonotype was obtained from a woman in her 30s in good health. Sequencing used blood. The CDR3 DNA is TGCGCCAGCAGCTTGTTCGCGACAGGGGCCTACAATGAGCAGTTCTTC. Protein sequence: CASSLFATGAYNEQFF.